The 14 T cell receptor beta chains presented below share a single source sample, sequenced in a study of blood T cell repertoires in COVID-19. Profiling relied on immunoSEQ multiplex PCR, and the TCRdb table lists in-frame clones only, not all of them. The data hold 150,000 to 200,000 clones, with 80% to 90% observed a single time. The sample was peripheral blood. Source of these receptors: a man younger than 35 who had recovered from COVID-19.

The chain links TRBV30 to TRBJ2-4, with D maybe TRBD2 (6 bases). Germline V gene data show CDR1 as GTSNPN and CDR2 as SVGIG (reference sequence). The length of the CDR3 is 14 residues. V was shortened by 4 bases and J by 4 bases, with 14 bases between the two germline ends. For the CDR3, the DNA is TGTGCCTGGAACTCGGGGGTGTCTAAAAACATTCAGTACTTC. Amino acid sequence: CAWNSGVSKNIQYF. Full variable domain (outside the CDR3, taken from reference TRBV30 and TRBJ2-4): SQTIHQWPATLVQPVGSPLSLECTVEGTSNPNLYWYRQAAGRGLQLLFYSVGIGQISSEVPQNLSASRPQDRQFILSSKKLLLSDSGFYLCAWNSGVSKNIQYFGAGTRLSVL.

This clone was counted between two and nine times. The CDR3 loop is CASNPAGAGGYGYTF. Here the CDR3 DNA reads TGTGCCAGCAACCCAGCAGGGGCCGGTGGCTATGGCTACACCTTC. The chain has TRBV6-5 and TRBJ1-2; D might be TRBD1 (6 bases). The CDR3 has 15 amino acids. V dropped 7 bases and J dropped 4 bases, with 19 bases sitting between them. In germline, CDR1 is MNHEY, CDR2 SVGAGI.

The chain carries TRBV7-6 and TRBJ1-1; unclear D gene. Trimming cost V 1 base and J 1 base, with 10 bases left between them. CDR1 is SGHVS, CDR2 FNYEAQ, per germline. This CDR3 has 15 amino acids. CDR3 loop: CASSLGSGPNTEAFF. The CDR3 bases are TGTGCCAGCAGCTTAGGCAGTGGGCCGAACACTGAAGCTTTCTTT.

A word on this clone: The same CDR3 is also encoded by other DNA sequences in this sample. V usage is TRBV6-5 and J usage is TRBJ2-1; D is possibly TRBD2 (6 bases). Per germline, CDR1 MNHEY and CDR2 SVGAGI. V lost 5 bases and J 3 bases, leaving 11 bases between the germline ends. This CDR3 has 14 residues. CDR3 DNA: TGTGCCAGCAGTCGGAGGGAGAGCTACAATGAGCAGTTCTTC. It is translated as CASSRRESYNEQFF.

The genes are TRBV5-5 and TRBJ1-1; a weak D match, TRBD1 (6 bases). The V gene lost 1 base and the J gene lost 4 bases, with 8 bases spanning the gap. This CDR3 spans 13 amino acids. Germline V gives CDR1 SGHKS, CDR2 YYEKEE (reference sequence). In DNA form, the CDR3 reads TGTGCCAGCAGCTTGACAGGGACCACTGAAGCTTTCTTT. This codes for CASSLTGTTEAFF.

The chain carries TRBV18 and TRBJ2-1; TRBD1 matches 10 bases. The germline gives CDR1 KGHSH, CDR2 LQKENI. The junction had 14 bases not matched to a gene; V was cut back by 3 bases and J by 6 bases. There are 18 residues in the CDR3. CDR3 amino acids: CASSPGDRGLVRANEQFF. As DNA, the CDR3 is TGTGCCAGCTCACCCGGCGACAGGGGGCTGGTGAGGGCCAATGAGCAGTTCTTC.

The rearrangement joins TRBV7-2 to TRBJ1-1; possible D gene TRBD1, 5 bases. V dropped 2 bases and J dropped 1 base, with 8 bases sitting between them. CDR3 size: 14 residues. Germline lookup yields CDR1 SGHTA and CDR2 FQGNSA. The CDR3 DNA follows: TGTGCCAGCAGCTTACAACAGGCGAACACTGAAGCTTTCTTT. This codes for CASSLQQANTEAFF.

The chain uses TRBV13 and TRBJ2-1, with TRBD2 matching over 9 bases. The CDR3 loop spans 15 amino acids. Trimming cost V 4 bases and J 6 bases; bases outside gene matches: 7. Germline V lookup: CDR1 PRHDT, CDR2 FYEKMQ (reference sequence). This CDR3 is CASSSREGLVNEQFF. DNA for the CDR3: TGTGCCAGCAGCTCGCGGGAGGGCCTGGTCAATGAGCAGTTCTTC.

V and J are TRBV7-9 and TRBJ2-2; TRBD2 matches 7 bases. The J segment lost 7 bases and the V segment lost 4 bases, leaving 15 bases of the junction unmatched. Germline CDR1 SEHNR, CDR2 FQNEAQ (reference sequence). The CDR3 is made up of 17 amino acids. CDR3 region: CASSYRGGSIIDGELFF. CDR3 DNA: TGTGCCAGCAGCTACCGCGGCGGGAGTATTATAGACGGGGAGCTGTTTTTT.

The V gene is TRBV19, the J gene TRBJ2-3; 12 bases align to TRBD2. Per the germline V gene, CDR1 is LNHDA and CDR2 is SQIVND (reference sequence). V shed 7 bases and J 2 bases; nucleotides not matched to a gene: 4. This CDR3 has 15 residues. CDR3 nucleotides: TGTGCCAGTACCCCTAGCGGGAGGGTCACAGATACGCAGTATTTT. Protein sequence: CASTPSGRVTDTQYF.

The V gene is TRBV2, the J gene TRBJ2-7; 7 nucleotides agree with TRBD2. Per the germline V gene, CDR1 is SNHLY and CDR2 is FYNNEI. CDR3 size: 11 residues. Trimming removed 4 bases from V and 7 bases from J; junction bases left unmatched: 1. The chain's CDR3 is CASSVGGEQYF. In DNA, the CDR3 is TGTGCCAGCAGTGTCGGGGGGGAGCAGTACTTC.

In DNA, the CDR3 is TGTGCCAGCAGTTACGCCGGGAACTACGAGCAGTACTTC. Encoded protein: CASSYAGNYEQYF. The gene calls are TRBV6-2 or TRBV6-3 and TRBJ2-7, with D possibly matching TRBD2 (5 bases). This CDR3 comprises 13 residues. V was pared by 2 bases and J by 3 bases, with 8 bases between. Germline-derived CDR1 and CDR2 are MNHEY and SVGEGT.

The chain uses TRBV15 and TRBJ2-2, with D possibly TRBD1 on 6 matching bases. This CDR3 is 16 amino acids long. V lost 0 bases to trimming and J lost 4 bases, with 12 bases between them. Germline V gene sequence: CDR1 LNHNV, CDR2 YYDKDF (reference sequence). The CDR3 spells CATSRESGTSTGELFF. CDR3 nucleotide sequence: TGTGCCACCAGCAGAGAGTCAGGGACATCCACCGGGGAGCTGTTTTTT.

This chain uses TRBV5-5 with TRBJ2-1; TRBD2 matches 15 bases. Germline loops: CDR1 SGHKS, CDR2 YYEKEE (reference sequence). The CDR3 loop spans 16 amino acids. V lost 5 bases, J lost 7 bases, and 7 bases stayed unmatched. CDR3 residues: CASRGLAGGPGNEQFF. The CDR3, as DNA: TGTGCCAGCAGAGGACTAGCGGGAGGGCCGGGGAATGAGCAGTTCTTC.